This T cell receptor (beta chain) was observed in a study of neurological immune-mediated disorders. This clonotype was seen ten or more times. V dropped 2 bases and J dropped 1 base, with 12 bases sitting between them. The CDR3 is 15 amino acids. Per the germline V gene, CDR1 is SNHLY and CDR2 is FYNNEI. In each sequencing run, over 160 million TCR-beta sequences were generated from 15-18 subjects. Each CDR3 protein is one row after TCRdb ran MiXCR on the 5' RACE reads. The sample yields about 30,000 distinct CDR3 sequences, under 6.5% seen once. The receptor's source is a woman aged 50 to 60 in good health. Sequencing input: CD4+ T cells from blood. The V gene is TRBV2, the J gene TRBJ2-7, with D hard to call. DNA for the CDR3: TGTGCCAGCAGTGAAAACAGCCTGGGGTCCTACGAGCAGTACTTC. Protein sequence: CASSENSLGSYEQYF. Drawing the rest from reference TRBV2 and TRBJ2-7, the complete variable domain is EPEVTQTPSHQVTQMGQEVILRCVPISNHLYFYWYRQILGQKVEFLVSFYNNEISEKSEIFDDQFSVERPDGSNFTLKIRSTKLEDSAMYFCASSENSLGSYEQYFGPGTRLTVT.